The clone carrying this TCR beta chain was picked up one time. This record belongs to a study of blood T cell repertoires in COVID-19. Study-wide background: Symptom resolution, clearance, or two negative PCRs marked the recovered donors of Cohort 3. Samples representing acute and convalescent COVID-19 were sourced from the United States, Italy and Spain. Nucleic acid was either cDNA or gDNA, and it came from T cells, B-cell-depleted T cells, or PBMCs.

Residents of about two dozen US areas, aged roughly 18 to 95 years, made up the participants. In germline, CDR1 is SGHRS, CDR2 YFSETQ. The V gene end was trimmed by 4 bases and the J gene end by 6 bases; junction bases not matched to a gene: 10. CDR3 size: 15 residues. Profiled with immunoSEQ multiplex PCR; TCRdb holds only in-frame clones, not every one. The table records about 360,000 clones, 87% of them present only once. This receptor was taken from a man aged 40-50 years in a cohort exposed to, infected with or recovered from COVID-19 (not recorded which). The sequenced material came from PBMCs or T cells enriched from blood (not recorded which). The genes are TRBV5-1 and TRBJ1-2; 9 bases are shared with TRBD1. CDR3 DNA: TGCGCCAGCAGCACCGGGACAGGGCAAAAAAATGGCTACACCTTC. This gives the protein CASSTGTGQKNGYTF. Supplemented by reference TRBV5-1 and TRBJ1-2, the full variable domain reads KAGVTQTPRYLIKTRGQQVTLSCSPISGHRSVSWYQQTPGQGLQFLFEYFSETQRNKGNFPGRFSGRQFSNSRSEMNVSTLELGDSALYLCASSTGTGQKNGYTFGSGTRLTVV.